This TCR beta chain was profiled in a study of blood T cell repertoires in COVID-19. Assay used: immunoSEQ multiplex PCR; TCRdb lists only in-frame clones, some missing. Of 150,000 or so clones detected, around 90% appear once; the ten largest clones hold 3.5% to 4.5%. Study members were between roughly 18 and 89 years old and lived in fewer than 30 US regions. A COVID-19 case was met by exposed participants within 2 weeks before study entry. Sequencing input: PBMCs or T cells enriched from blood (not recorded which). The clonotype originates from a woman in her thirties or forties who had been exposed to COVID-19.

The CDR3 region is CADRAFSYGYTF. The CDR3 DNA reads TGTGCCGACAGGGCCTTTAGCTATGGCTACACCTTC. The genes are TRBV2 and TRBJ1-2, with 7 bases that match TRBD1. Germline V gene data show CDR1 as SNHLY and CDR2 as FYNNEI. V was clipped by 11 bases and J by 4 bases; unmatched bases: 7. The CDR3 spans 12 residues.